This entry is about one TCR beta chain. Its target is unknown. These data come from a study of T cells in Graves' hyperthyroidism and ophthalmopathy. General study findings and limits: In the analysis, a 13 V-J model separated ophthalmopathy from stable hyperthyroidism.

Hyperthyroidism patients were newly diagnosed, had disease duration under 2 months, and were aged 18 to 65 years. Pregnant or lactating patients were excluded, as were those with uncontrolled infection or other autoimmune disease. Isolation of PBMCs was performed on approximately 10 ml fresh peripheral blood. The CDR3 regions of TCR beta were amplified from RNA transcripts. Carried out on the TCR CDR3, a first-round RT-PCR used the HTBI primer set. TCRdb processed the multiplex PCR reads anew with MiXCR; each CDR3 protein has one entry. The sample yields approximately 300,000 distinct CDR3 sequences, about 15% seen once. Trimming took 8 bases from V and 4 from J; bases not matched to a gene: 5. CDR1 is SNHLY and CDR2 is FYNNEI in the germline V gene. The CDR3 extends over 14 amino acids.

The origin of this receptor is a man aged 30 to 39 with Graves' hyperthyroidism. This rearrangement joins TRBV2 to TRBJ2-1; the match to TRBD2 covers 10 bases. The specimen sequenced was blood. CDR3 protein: CASHGTSAYNEQFF. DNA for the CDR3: TGTGCCAGCCACGGGACTAGCGCTTACAATGAGCAGTTCTTC.